These 13 T cell receptor beta chains share one sample of origin, sequenced in a study of blood T cells in healthy people across ages (dated by TCRdb to between 2014 and 2017). The library was built by means of 5' RACE. The run used an Illumina HiSeq 2500. A second PCR of about 6 to 12 cycles was performed with a sample-barcoded 5' primer and a J-beta primer mix. Using fastp at Q25 and MiXCR, TCRdb reprocessed the public reads and kept productive beta chains. All rows with the same CDR3 protein become a single entry with the most common DNA and genes. The sample yields about 930,000 distinct CDR3 sequences; almost 30% were counted once. The ten largest clonotypes hold roughly 10% of the sample. These sequences were also reported in another study, on T cells of mothers and their children.

Sequenced sample: blood. Receptor source: a woman aged 35 to 49 in good health.

This clonotype has a handful of counts. The chain couples TRBV7-2 to TRBJ2-5; 12 nucleotides agree with TRBD2. The CDR3 covers 17 residues. Looked up from germline, CDR1 is SGHTA and CDR2 is FQGNSA. The trim removed 1 base at V and 5 bases at J, leaving 8 bases unmatched. The CDR3, as DNA: TGTGCCAGCAGCTTAGGGGCTAGCGGGGGGGCCTCGGAGACCCAGTACTTC. As protein: CASSLGASGGASETQYF.

On this clonotype: Its ends do not fully match the called genes, so a read error is possible. The chain combines TRBV5-1 with TRBJ2-3; D is perhaps TRBD2 (7 bases). This CDR3 comprises 15 residues. The germline CDR1 and CDR2 sequences are SGHRS and YFSETQ. The DNA for the CDR3 is TGCGCCAGCAGCGGGGGGGACATATCCACAGATGCGCAGTATTTT. Translation: CASSGGDISTDAQYF.

The chain links TRBV12-3 or TRBV12-4 to TRBJ2-7, with D possibly matching TRBD1 (8 bases). The DNA end is a closer match to TRBJ2-5, so the J assignment may be wrong. CDR3 length equals 16 residues. The CDR3 spells CASSPADREGRETQYF. CDR3 nucleotides: TGTGCCAGCAGTCCCGCGGACAGGGAGGGTAGGGAGACCCAGTACTTC.

This clonotype was seen many times. This chain joins TRBV20-1 and TRBJ1-2; D is ambiguous. Trimming took 5 bases from V and 0 from J, leaving 13 bases between them. The CDR3 is made up of 14 amino acids. Germline V gene sequence: CDR1 DFQATT, CDR2 SNEGSKA (reference sequence). CDR3 in DNA: TGCAGTGCTCCCGGACGGAACCCTAACTATGGCTACACCTTC. It is translated as CSAPGRNPNYGYTF.

This clonotype was seen just once. This chain links TRBV6-1 with TRBJ2-1, with a possible D match to TRBD2 (5 bases). The CDR3 spans 12 residues. Germline V gives CDR1 MNHNS, CDR2 SASEGT. V lost 1 base, J lost 9 bases, and 7 bases lay in between. The CDR3 here is CASSEGRTEQFF. The DNA for the CDR3 is TGTGCCAGCAGTGAAGGGAGGACTGAGCAGTTCTTC.

Notes on this clonotype: A much larger clone differs from this one at a single base, so this may be a read error. The CDR3 sequence is CASSLFSDSYNEQYF. The DNA for the CDR3 is TGTGCCAGCAGTTTATTCTCCGACTCCTACAATGAGCAGTACTTC. The genes are TRBV12-3 or TRBV12-4 and TRBJ2-1, with unresolved D. The last part of the DNA fits TRBJ2-7 better; the J call may be wrong. This CDR3 region has 15 residues.

This clonotype came up a few times. The gene calls are TRBV19 and TRBJ1-1; D not certain. CDR1 is LNHDA and CDR2 is SQIVND in the germline V gene (reference sequence). The ends were cut back, 4 bases at V and 4 bases at J, with 10 bases in the middle. The CDR3 extends over 13 amino acids. The CDR3 nucleotides are TGTGCCAGTAGTAAGACCCGGGGCACTGAAGCTTTCTTT. It specifies CASSKTRGTEAFF.

The chain carries TRBV5-1 and TRBJ2-5; D is undetermined. CDR1 and CDR2 (germline): SGHRS, YFSETQ. The ends were cut back, 2 bases at V and 5 bases at J, with 10 bases in the middle. The CDR3 spans 13 residues. CDR3 sequence reads: CASSLSSWETQYF. In DNA, the CDR3 is TGCGCCAGCAGCTTATCCTCGTGGGAGACCCAGTACTTC. Looking up the rest from reference TRBV5-1 and TRBJ2-5 gives the full variable domain: KAGVTQTPRYLIKTRGQQVTLSCSPISGHRSVSWYQQTPGQGLQFLFEYFSETQRNKGNFPGRFSGRQFSNSRSEMNVSTLELGDSALYLCASSLSSWETQYFGPGTRLLVL.

At least ten counts were recorded for this clonotype. The rearrangement uses TRBV4-1 and TRBJ2-1, with 10 bases fitting TRBD2. The V gene end was trimmed by 2 bases and the J gene end by 6 bases; junction bases not matched to a gene: 7. Germline-derived CDR1 and CDR2 are MGHRA and YSYEKL. The CDR3 runs to 16 residues. The CDR3 coding sequence is TGCGCCAGCAGCCAACTCTTAAGCGGGGGGGCCAATGAGCAGTTCTTC. As protein: CASSQLLSGGANEQFF.

In this sample, this clonotype turned up many times. The V call is TRBV12-3 or TRBV12-4, the J call TRBJ1-4; 12 bases line up with TRBD1. The V and J ends lost 6 bases and 8 bases, in that order; junction bases with no gene match: 10. The CDR3 totals 16 residues. CDR3 sequence reads: CASSPGQGAVWEKLFF. CDR3 bases: TGTGCCAGCAGCCCGGGACAGGGGGCGGTCTGGGAAAAACTGTTTTTT.

This clonotype appeared many times. V usage is TRBV12-3 or TRBV12-4 and J usage is TRBJ2-5, with 9 bases fitting TRBD1. The CDR3 length is 14 residues. After removal of 7 bases from V and 4 bases from J, the junction contained 7 bases not matched to a gene. DNA for the CDR3: TGTGCCAGCACCCTTTCGACAGGGGGAGAGACCCAGTACTTC. Protein sequence: CASTLSTGGETQYF.

In its sample, this clonotype was seen a few times. V usage is TRBV6-6 and J usage is TRBJ1-1, with TRBD1 as a possible D gene (5 bases). CDR3 length: 12 residues. Germline V gene data show CDR1 as MNHNY and CDR2 as SVGAGI (reference sequence). V was shortened by 6 bases and J by 6 bases, with 11 bases between the two germline ends. The CDR3 here is CASRHQGAEAFF. The CDR3 nucleotides read TGTGCCAGCAGACATCAGGGCGCTGAAGCTTTCTTT.

This clonotype was counted only a few times. The chain uses TRBV14 and TRBJ2-6; tentative D call: TRBD1 (6 bases). The CDR3 is 18 amino acids. Germline V gene lookup returns CDR1 SGHDN and CDR2 FVKESK. V was pared by 1 base and J by 0 bases, with 13 bases between. CDR3 coding DNA: TGTGCCAGCAGCCAAGCCCCAGGGGTCCTCTCTGGGGCCAACGTCCTGACTTTC. Its protein is CASSQAPGVLSGANVLTF.